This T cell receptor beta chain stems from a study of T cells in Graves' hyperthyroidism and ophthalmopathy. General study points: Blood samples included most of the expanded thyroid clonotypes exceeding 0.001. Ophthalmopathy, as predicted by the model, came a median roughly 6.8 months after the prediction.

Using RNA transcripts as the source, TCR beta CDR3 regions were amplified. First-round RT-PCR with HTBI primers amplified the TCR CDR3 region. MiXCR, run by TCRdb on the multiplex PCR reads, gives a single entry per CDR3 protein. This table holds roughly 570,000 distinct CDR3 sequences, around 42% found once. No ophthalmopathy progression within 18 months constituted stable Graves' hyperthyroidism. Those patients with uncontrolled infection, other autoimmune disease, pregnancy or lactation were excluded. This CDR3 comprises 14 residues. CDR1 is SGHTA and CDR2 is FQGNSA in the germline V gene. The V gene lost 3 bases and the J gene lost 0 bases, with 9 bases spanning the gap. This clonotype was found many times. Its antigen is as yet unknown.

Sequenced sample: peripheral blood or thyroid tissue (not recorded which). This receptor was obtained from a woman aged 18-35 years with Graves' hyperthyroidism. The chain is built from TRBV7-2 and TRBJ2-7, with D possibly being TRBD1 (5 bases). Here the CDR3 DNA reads TGTGCCAGCAGCTTGGGGCATAGCTCCTACGAGCAGTACTTC. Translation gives CASSLGHSSYEQYF.